These T cell receptor beta chains were read from a single sample in a study of T cell changes during pregnancy in multiple sclerosis. The protocol was immunoSEQ multiplex PCR, while the TCRdb copy is restricted to in-frame clones and leaves out a portion. The table includes 74,000 or so clones, approximately 92% detected once. The sample consisted of CD4+ T cells from peripheral blood mononuclear cells, taken before pregnancy. The source of these receptors is a female donor with multiple sclerosis, enrolled in a pregnancy study. Each CDR3 is given with its conserved first and last residue. D genes are given only for firm matches. Size tells how often a clone was seen (once, few, many) or the class of an expanded clone, and some rows leave it out.

D gene,V gene,J gene,clone size,CDR3 DNA,CDR3 protein
-,TRBV6-4,TRBJ2-3,-,TGTGCCAGCAGTGTACTAGCCAGCACAGATACGCAGTATTTT,CASSVLASTDTQYF
TRBD1,TRBV25-1,TRBJ2-7,-,TGTGCCAGCAGCTTCTGGTCGGGACAGGGGGCCTACGAGCAGTACTTC,CASSFWSGQGAYEQYF
-,TRBV7-9,TRBJ1-2,-,TGTGCCAGCAGCCCAGGGAATACTATCGTTCATGGCTACACCTTC,CASSPGNTIVHGYTF
-,TRBV2,TRBJ2-1,-,TGTGCCAGCAGTTCTCTGGGGACATACGGCGTTAATGAGCAGTTCTTC,CASSSLGTYGVNEQFF
-,TRBV6-1,TRBJ2-3,-,TGTGCCAGCCGAAGGGACACCGTAGATACGCAGTATTTT,CASRRDTVDTQYF
-,TRBV5-1,TRBJ2-7,-,TGCGCCAGCAGCTCCGGGGAGGCTCTACACGAGCAGTACTTC,CASSSGEALHEQYF
-,TRBV9,TRBJ1-1,-,TGTGCCAGCAGCGGCCTTCCGGGACAAACGGTGGTCACTGAAGCTTTCTTT,CASSGLPGQTVVTEAFF
-,TRBV6-5,TRBJ1-1,-,TGTGCCAGCAGTTACCAGGGGATGAACACTGAAGCTTTCTTT,CASSYQGMNTEAFF
-,TRBV14,TRBJ1-1,-,TGTGCCAGCAGTCCCTCGACTAACACTGAAGCTTTCTTT,CASSPSTNTEAFF
-,TRBV6-1,TRBJ2-2,-,TGTGCCAGCAGTATCTCACTGAACACCGGGGAGCTGTTTTTT,CASSISLNTGELFF
-,TRBV6-4,TRBJ1-5,-,TGTGCCAGCAGTGCCAACCCCGGGGGTCAGCCCCAGCATTTT,CASSANPGGQPQHF
TRBD1,TRBV19,TRBJ2-7,once,TGTGCCAGTAGTTTGCAGGGGGCCCTTGGGGGCGAGCAGTACTTC,CASSLQGALGGEQYF
-,TRBV5-6,TRBJ1-2,once,TGTGCCAGCAGCTTCCAGGGAAGGAGACTTACCTATGGCTACACCTTC,CASSFQGRRLTYGYTF
-,TRBV5-1,TRBJ1-5,-,TGCGCCAGCAGCTTGTGGGGGGAGGGTCAGCCCCAGCATTTT,CASSLWGEGQPQHF
-,TRBV5-4,TRBJ2-7,-,TGTGCCAGCAGCTGGCAGGGACACTACGAGCAGTACTTC,CASSWQGHYEQYF
-,TRBV7-2,TRBJ1-1,-,TGTGCCAGCAGCTTAGCCCTTTCTCTCGAAGCTTTCTTT,CASSLALSLEAFF
-,TRBV29-1,TRBJ1-1,-,TGCAGCGTTGTTAGGAACACTGAAGCTTTCTTT,CSVVRNTEAFF
TRBD2,TRBV5-1,TRBJ2-3,-,TGCGCCAGCAGCTTAGCGGGATGGGCAGATACGCAGTATTTT,CASSLAGWADTQYF
-,TRBV11-2,TRBJ2-7,-,TGTGCCAGCAGCTTAGGCAGGGGAGGGGAGTCGCCATCCTACGAGCAGTACTTC,CASSLGRGGESPSYEQYF
-,TRBV28,TRBJ2-7,-,TGTGCCAGCAGTTCTCATGGGGGCCAGGACGAGCAGTACTTC,CASSSHGGQDEQYF
-,TRBV10-3,TRBJ2-7,-,TGTGCCGCCCGGGGAACTAGTAACGAGCAGTACTTC,CAARGTSNEQYF
-,TRBV19,TRBJ1-3,once,TGTGCCAGTAGTATTGTCAGGGACTTTGGAAACACCATATATTTT,CASSIVRDFGNTIYF
-,TRBV5-4,TRBJ1-4,once,TGTGCCAGCAGCCAAAGCAGCACGTTCGGGGAAAGGGAAAAACTGTTTTTT,CASSQSSTFGEREKLFF
-,TRBV28,TRBJ2-1,-,TGTGCCAGCAGGCGGGGATACAATGAGCAGTTCTTC,CASRRGYNEQFF
TRBD2,TRBV9,TRBJ2-1,once,TGTGCCAGCAGCGGTAACGGACTAGCGGGAGGGCCCCCCTCAAGTAATGAGCAGTTCTTC,CASSGNGLAGGPPSSNEQFF
-,TRBV2,TRBJ1-1,-,TGTGCCAGCACTTGGGGCCCCGGATTGGACACTGAAGCTTTCTTT,CASTWGPGLDTEAFF
-,TRBV2,TRBJ2-7,-,TGTGCCAGCAGTGTCGTCAGGGGTGTCTACGAGCAGTACTTC,CASSVVRGVYEQYF
-,TRBV5-1,TRBJ1-1,-,TGCGCCAGCAGCTTGGGTGGCAGGGGGAACACTGAAGCTTTCTTT,CASSLGGRGNTEAFF
-,TRBV11-1,TRBJ2-7,-,TGTGCCAGCAGCCCAAAACACACAGGGTCTCTCTACGAGCAGTACTTC,CASSPKHTGSLYEQYF
-,TRBV19,TRBJ1-2,few,TGTGCCAGTAGTAAGGACACAGCCTATGGCTACACCTTC,CASSKDTAYGYTF
TRBD1,TRBV6-1,TRBJ1-2,-,TGTGCCAGCAGTGCTACAGGGGGCAGTAACTATGGCTACACCTTC,CASSATGGSNYGYTF